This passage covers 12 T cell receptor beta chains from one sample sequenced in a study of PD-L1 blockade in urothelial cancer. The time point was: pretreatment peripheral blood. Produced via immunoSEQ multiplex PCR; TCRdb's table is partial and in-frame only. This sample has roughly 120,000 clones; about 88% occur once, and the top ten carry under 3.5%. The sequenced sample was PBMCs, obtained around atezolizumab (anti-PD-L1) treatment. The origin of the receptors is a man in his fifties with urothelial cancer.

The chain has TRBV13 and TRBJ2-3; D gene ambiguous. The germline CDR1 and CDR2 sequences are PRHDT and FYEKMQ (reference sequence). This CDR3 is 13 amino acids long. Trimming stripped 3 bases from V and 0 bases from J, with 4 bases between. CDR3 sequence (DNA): TGTGCCAGCAGCTTTGGCAGCACAGATACGCAGTATTTT. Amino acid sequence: CASSFGSTDTQYF.

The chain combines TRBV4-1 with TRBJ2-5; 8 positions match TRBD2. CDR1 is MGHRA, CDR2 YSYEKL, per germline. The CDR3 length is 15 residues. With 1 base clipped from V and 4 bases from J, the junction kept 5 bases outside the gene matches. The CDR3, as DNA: TGCGCCAGCAGCCAAGGTGGCCTAGCGGGAGAGACCCAGTACTTC. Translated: CASSQGGLAGETQYF.

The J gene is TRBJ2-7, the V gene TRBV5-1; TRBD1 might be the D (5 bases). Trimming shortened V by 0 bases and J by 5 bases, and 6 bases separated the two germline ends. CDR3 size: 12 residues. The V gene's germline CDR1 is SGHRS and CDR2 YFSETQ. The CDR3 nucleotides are TGCGCCAGCAGCTTGGAGGGGAACGAGCAGTACTTC. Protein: CASSLEGNEQYF.

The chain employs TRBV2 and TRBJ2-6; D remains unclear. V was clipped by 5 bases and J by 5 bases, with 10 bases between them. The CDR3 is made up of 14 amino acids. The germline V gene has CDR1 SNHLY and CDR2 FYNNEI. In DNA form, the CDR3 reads TGTGCCAGCAGTTATACCGACTGGGCCAACGTCCTGACTTTC. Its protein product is CASSYTDWANVLTF.

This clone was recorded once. This CDR3 is CASSQSGETGDSNQPQHF. CDR3 nucleotides: TGCGCCAGCAGTCAATCGGGGGAGACAGGGGATAGCAATCAGCCCCAGCATTTT. This chain joins TRBV23-1 and TRBJ1-5; 8 positions agree with TRBD1. TRBV23-1 carries the ORF label, with uncertain function. The CDR3 has 18 residues. V gave up 0 bases and J gave up 0 bases; unmatched junction bases: 7.

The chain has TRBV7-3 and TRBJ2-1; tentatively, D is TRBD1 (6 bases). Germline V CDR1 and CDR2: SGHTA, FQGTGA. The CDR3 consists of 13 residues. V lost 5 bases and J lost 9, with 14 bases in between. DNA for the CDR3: TGTGCCAGCAGCCCCGACAGGAGTGGTGAGCAGTTCTTC. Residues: CASSPDRSGEQFF.

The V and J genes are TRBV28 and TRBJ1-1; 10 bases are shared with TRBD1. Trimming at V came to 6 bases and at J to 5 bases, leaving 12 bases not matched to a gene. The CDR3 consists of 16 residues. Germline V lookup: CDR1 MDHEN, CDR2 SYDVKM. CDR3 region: CASSLWTGGSGTEAFF. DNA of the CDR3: TGTGCCAGCAGCCTATGGACAGGGGGAAGTGGGACTGAAGCTTTCTTT.

The CDR3 reads CASSLGLRGAGAEAFF. The CDR3 coding sequence is TGTGCCAGCAGCTTAGGTTTAAGGGGGGCGGGAGCTGAAGCTTTCTTT. The chain is built from TRBV7-9 and TRBJ1-1; D perhaps matches TRBD1 (6 bases). The germline CDR1 and CDR2 sequences are SEHNR and FQNEAQ (reference sequence). The V and J ends lost 1 base and 6 bases respectively, with 18 bases between them. The CDR3 extends over 16 amino acids.

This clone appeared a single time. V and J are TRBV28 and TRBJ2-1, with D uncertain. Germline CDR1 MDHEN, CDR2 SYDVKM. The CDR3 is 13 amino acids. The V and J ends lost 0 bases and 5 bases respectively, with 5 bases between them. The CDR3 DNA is TGTGCCAGCAGTTTATGGCAGAACAATGAGCAGTTCTTC. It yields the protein CASSLWQNNEQFF. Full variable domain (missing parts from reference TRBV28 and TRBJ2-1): DVKVTQSSRYLVKRTGEKVFLECVQDMDHENMFWYRQDPGLGLRLIYFSYDVKMKEKGDIPEGYSVSREKKERFSLILESASTNQTSMYLCASSLWQNNEQFFGPGTRLTVL.

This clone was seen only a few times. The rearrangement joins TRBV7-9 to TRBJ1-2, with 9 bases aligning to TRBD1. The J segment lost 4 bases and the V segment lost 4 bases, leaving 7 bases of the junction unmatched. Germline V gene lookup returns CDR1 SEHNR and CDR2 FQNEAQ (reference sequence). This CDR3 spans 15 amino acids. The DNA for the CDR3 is TGTGCCAGCAGCTCCCGGGACAGGGTAACCTATGGCTACACCTTC. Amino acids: CASSSRDRVTYGYTF.

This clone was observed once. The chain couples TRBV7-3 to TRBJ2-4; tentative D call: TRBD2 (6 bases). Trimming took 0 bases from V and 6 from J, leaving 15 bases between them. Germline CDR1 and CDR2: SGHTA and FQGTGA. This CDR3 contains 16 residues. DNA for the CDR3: TGTGCCAGCAGCTTAACCGGGGGTAGCGGAACAAACATTCAGTACTTC. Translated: CASSLTGGSGTNIQYF.

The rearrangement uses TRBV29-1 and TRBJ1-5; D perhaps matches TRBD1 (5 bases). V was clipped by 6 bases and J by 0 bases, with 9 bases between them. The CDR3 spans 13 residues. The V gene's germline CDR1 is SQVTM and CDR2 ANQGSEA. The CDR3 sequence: CSVRQNSNQPQHF. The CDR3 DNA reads TGCAGCGTCAGACAGAATAGCAATCAGCCCCAGCATTTT.